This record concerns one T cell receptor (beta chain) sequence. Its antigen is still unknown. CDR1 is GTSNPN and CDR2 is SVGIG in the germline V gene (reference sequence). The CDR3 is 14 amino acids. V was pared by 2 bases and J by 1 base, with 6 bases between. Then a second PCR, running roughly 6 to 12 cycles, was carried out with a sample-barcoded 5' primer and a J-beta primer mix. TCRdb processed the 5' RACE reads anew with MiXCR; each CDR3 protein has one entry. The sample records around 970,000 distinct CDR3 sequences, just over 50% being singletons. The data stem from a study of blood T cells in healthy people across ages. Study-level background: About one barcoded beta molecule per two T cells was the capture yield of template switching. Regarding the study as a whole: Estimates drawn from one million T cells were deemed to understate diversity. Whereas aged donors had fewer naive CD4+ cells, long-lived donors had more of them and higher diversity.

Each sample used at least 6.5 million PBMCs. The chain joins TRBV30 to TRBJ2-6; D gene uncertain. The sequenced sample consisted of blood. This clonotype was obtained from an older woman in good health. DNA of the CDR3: TGTGCCTGGAGTCCCGGATCTGGGGCCAACGTCCTGACTTTC. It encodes CAWSPGSGANVLTF.